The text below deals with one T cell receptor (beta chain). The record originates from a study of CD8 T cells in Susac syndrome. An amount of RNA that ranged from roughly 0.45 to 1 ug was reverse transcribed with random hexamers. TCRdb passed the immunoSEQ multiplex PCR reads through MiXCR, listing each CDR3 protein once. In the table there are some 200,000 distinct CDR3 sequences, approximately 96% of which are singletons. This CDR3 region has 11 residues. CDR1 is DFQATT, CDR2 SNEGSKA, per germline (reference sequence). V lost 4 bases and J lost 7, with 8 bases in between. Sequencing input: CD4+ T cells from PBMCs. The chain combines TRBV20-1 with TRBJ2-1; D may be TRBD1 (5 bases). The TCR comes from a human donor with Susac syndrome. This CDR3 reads CSAIGQNEQFF. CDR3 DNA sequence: TGCAGTGCTATTGGACAAAATGAGCAGTTCTTC.